The entry below gives a single T cell receptor beta chain sequence along with its context. The record originates from a study of blood T cell repertoires in COVID-19. About the study: Specimens from acute and convalescent COVID-19 originated in the United States, Italy and Spain. T cells, B-cell-depleted T cells, or PBMCs supplied cDNA or gDNA.

In the original workflow: Reference gene primer amplification yielded estimated nucleated cell counts. Generated by immunoSEQ multiplex PCR, the TCRdb table keeps only in-frame clones and is missing some. For V, J and clone size, that table is used; D and trimming come from the DNA. The sample yields 110,000 to 150,000 clones, around 72% seen once. In germline, CDR1 is SGHDT, CDR2 YYEEEE. Trimming removed 4 bases from V and 2 bases from J; junction bases left unmatched: 8. The CDR3 is 15 amino acids. Sequenced: peripheral blood. The sequence came from a woman aged 55-70 years with acute or convalescent COVID-19. The V gene is TRBV5-6, the J gene TRBJ2-7; 8 bases fit TRBD2. For the CDR3, the DNA is TGTGCCAGCAGCCGGGGACTAGACCTTACCTACGAGCAGTACTTC. Translating it yields CASSRGLDLTYEQYF.